This TCR beta chain stems from a study of control samples from healthy donors and cancer patients (dated by TCRdb to 2020 to 2022). About this clone: It lacks a known antigen. The input lacks base qualities; no much larger clone sits a single base away.

To prepare the library, the immunoSEQ multiplex PCR assay was applied. TCRdb took over this immuneACCESS table, retaining in-frame rearrangements with V and J assigned. Such tables are incomplete; in checked studies, under half of the missing clones stem from an unresolved V gene, and the remainder is unexplained. The sample table lists roughly 70,000 clones, roughly 84% of them with a count of one. The ten largest clones add up to 25% to 30% of the sample. Between the V and J ends, shortened by 4 bases and 8 bases respectively, the junction contains 16 bases. The CDR3 sequence holds 14 residues, the cysteine and phenylalanine included. The DNA shown is the 42-base CDR3, in frame from base 1. CDR1 and CDR2, per the germline V gene, are SGHRS and YFSETQ.

The rearranged chain carries TRBV5-1 and TRBJ2-1; there is no confident call for the D gene. This receptor was taken from a man aged 50 to 60 in good health. Input material: blood. CDR3 sequence: CASSPGPSDDEQFF. The nucleotides read TGCGCCAGCAGCCCGGGCCCTTCCGATGATGAGCAGTTCTTC.